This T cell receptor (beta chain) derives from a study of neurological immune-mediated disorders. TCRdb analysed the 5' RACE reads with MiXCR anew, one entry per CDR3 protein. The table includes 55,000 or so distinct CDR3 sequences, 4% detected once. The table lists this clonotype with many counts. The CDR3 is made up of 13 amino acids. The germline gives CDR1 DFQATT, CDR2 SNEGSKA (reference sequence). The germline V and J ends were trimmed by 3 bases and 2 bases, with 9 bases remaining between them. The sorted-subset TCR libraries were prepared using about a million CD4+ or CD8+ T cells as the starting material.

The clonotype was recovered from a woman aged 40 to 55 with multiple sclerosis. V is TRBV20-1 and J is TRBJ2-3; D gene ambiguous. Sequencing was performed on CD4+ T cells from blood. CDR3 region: CSARSTATDTQYF. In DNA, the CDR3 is TGCAGTGCTAGGTCCACGGCCACAGATACGCAGTATTTT.